This paragraph reports one TCR beta chain. Trimming removed 2 bases from V and 6 bases from J, with 11 bases in between. From germline, CDR1 is SGHAT and CDR2 FQNNGV. The CDR3 totals 15 residues. Assay: immunoSEQ multiplex PCR; the TCRdb copy retains only in-frame clones and omits some. The data hold fewer than 200,000 clones, with 80% to 90% observed a single time. This specimen belongs to a study of blood T cell repertoires in COVID-19. The chain has TRBV11-2 and TRBJ1-6; no definite D call. The specimen was peripheral blood. The TCR sequence derives from a woman aged 80 or over with acute or convalescent COVID-19. CDR3 sequence (DNA): TGTGCCAGCAGCTTAACCGACACGAGTAATTCACCCCTCCACTTT. This encodes CASSLTDTSNSPLHF.